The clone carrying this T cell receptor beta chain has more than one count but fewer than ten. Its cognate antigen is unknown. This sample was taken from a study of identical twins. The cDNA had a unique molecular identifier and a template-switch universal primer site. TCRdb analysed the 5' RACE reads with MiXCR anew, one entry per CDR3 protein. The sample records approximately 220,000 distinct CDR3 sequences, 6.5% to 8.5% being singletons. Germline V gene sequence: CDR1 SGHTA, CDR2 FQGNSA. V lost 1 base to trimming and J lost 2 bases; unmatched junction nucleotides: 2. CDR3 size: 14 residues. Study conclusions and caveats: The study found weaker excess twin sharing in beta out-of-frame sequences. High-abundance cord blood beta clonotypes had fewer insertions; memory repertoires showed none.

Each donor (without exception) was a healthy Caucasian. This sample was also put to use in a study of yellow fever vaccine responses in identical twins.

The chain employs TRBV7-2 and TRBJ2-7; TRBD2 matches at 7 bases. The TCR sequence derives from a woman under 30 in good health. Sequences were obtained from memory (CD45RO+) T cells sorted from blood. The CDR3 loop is CASSLDSGPYEQYF. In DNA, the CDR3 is TGTGCCAGCAGCTTAGATAGCGGGCCCTACGAGCAGTACTTC.